The entry below gives a single T cell receptor (beta chain) sequence along with its context. Its matching antigen is unknown. A read error may produce the germline difference seen at one junction end. The sample is drawn from a study of T-cell memory formation after mild COVID-19. Findings of the study overall: Pre-infection memory showed some responding clones, and this suggested that cross-reactive memory joined. Mainly in CM and EM were contracting CD4+ clones; CD8+ were in EMRA.

Germline loops: CDR1 MNHEY, CDR2 SVGAGI. The CDR3 has 9 amino acids. TCRdb fed the 5' RACE reads into MiXCR, producing one record per CDR3 protein. There are 190,000 or so distinct CDR3 sequences in the sample; about 22% occur only once, and 23% lies in the top ten. The chain joins TRBV6-5 to TRBJ2-3, with D hard to call. What was sequenced was PBMCs or a T cell subset sorted from them (not recorded which). The sequence came from an adult woman who had mild COVID-19 (a few samples of this study predate the infection). Cell type and time point are not known. The DNA for the CDR3 is TGTGCCAGCACTGATACGCAGTATTTT. Translating it yields CASTDTQYF.